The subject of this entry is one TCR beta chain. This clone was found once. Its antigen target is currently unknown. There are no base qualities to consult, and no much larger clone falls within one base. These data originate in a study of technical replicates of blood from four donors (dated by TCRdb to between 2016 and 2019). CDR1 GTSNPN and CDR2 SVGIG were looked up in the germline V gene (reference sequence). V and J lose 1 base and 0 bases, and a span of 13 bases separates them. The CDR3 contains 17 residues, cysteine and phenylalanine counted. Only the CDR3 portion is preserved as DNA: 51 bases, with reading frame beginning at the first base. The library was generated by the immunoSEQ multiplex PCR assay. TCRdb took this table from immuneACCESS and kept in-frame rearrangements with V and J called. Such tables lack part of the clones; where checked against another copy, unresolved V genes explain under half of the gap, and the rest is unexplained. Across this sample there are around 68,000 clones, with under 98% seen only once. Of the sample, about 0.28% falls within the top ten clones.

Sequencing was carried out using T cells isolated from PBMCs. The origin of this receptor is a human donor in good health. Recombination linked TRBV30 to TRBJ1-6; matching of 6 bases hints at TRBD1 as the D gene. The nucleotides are TGTGCCTGGAGTGGGGGACACCCGAGCTCCTATAATTCACCCCTCCACTTT. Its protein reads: CAWSGGHPSSYNSPLHF.